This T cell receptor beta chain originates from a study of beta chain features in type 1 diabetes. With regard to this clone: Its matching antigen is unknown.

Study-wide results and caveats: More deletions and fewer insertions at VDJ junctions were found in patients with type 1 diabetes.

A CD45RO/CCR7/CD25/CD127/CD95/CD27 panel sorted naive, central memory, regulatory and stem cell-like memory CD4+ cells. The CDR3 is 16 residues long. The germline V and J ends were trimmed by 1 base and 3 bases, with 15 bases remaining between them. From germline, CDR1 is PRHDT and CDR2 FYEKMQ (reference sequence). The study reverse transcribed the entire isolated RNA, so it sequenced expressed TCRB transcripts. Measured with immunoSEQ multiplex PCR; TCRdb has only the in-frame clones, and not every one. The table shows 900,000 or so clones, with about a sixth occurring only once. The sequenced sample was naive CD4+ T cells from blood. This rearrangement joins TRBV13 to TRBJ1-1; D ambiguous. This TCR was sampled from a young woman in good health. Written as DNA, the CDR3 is TGTGCCAGCAGCTTAGTTTTCGTTGCTTGGGACACTGAAGCTTTCTTT. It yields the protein CASSLVFVAWDTEAFF.